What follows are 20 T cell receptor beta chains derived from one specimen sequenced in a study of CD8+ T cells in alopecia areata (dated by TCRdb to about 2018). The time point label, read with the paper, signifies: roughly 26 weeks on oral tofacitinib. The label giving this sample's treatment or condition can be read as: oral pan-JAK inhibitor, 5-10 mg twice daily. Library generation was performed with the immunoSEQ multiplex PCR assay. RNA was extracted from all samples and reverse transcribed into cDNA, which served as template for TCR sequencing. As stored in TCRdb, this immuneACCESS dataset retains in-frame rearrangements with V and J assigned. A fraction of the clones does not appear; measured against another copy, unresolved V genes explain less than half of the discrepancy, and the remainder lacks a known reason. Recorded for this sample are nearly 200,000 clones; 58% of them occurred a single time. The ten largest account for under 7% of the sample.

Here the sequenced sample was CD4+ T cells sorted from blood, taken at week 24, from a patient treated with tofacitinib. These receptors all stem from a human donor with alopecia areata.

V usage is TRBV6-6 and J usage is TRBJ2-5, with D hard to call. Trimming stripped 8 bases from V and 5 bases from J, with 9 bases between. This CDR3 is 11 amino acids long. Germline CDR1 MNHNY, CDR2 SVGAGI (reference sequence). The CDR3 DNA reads TGTGCCAGCGGCTCGCGTGAGACCCAGTACTTC. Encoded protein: CASGSRETQYF.

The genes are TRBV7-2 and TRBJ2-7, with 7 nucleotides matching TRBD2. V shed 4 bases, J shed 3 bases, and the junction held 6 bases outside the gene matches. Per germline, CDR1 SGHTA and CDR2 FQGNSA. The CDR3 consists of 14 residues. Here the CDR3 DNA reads TGTGCCAGCAGCTCCGGGACTACGTTCTACGAGCAGTACTTC. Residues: CASSSGTTFYEQYF.

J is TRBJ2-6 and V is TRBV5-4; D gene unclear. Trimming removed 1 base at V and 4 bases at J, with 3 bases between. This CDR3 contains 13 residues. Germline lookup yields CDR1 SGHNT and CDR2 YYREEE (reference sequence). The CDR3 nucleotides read TGTGCCAGCAGCTTGAACGGGGCCAACGTCCTGACTTTC. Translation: CASSLNGANVLTF.

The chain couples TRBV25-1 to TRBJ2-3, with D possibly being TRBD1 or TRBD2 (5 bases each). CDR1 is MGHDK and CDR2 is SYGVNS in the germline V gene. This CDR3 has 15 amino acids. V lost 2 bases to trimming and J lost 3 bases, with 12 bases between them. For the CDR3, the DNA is TGTGCCAGCAGTGAAGGGGGTATGGGGACAGATACGCAGTATTTT. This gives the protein CASSEGGMGTDTQYF.

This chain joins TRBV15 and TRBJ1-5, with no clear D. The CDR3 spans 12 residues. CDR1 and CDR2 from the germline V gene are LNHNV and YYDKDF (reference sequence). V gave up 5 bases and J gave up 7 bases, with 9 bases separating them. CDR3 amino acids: CATSSVYQPQHF. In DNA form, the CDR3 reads TGTGCCACCAGCTCCGTGTACCAGCCCCAGCATTTT.

This chain's CDR3 is CASSEGLSTDTQYF. The CDR3 nucleotides are TGTGCCAGCAGTGAGGGACTCAGCACAGATACGCAGTATTTT. The rearrangement joins TRBV2 to TRBJ2-3; tentative D call: TRBD2 (6 bases). The ends were cut back, 3 bases at V and 0 bases at J, with 7 bases in the middle. The germline CDR1 and CDR2 sequences are SNHLY and FYNNEI. CDR3 length: 14 residues.

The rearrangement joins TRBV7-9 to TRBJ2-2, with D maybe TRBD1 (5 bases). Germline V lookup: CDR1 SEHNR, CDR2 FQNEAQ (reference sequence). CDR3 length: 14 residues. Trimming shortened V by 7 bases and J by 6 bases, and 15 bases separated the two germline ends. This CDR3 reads CASTRAMTAGELFF. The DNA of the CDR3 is TGTGCCAGCACTCGAGCCATGACAGCCGGGGAGCTGTTTTTT.

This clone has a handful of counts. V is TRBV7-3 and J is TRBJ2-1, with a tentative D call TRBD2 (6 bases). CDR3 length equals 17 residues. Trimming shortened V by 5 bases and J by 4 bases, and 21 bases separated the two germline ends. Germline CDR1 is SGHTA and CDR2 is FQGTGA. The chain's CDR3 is CASSPRHGPGGYNEQFF. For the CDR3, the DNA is TGTGCCAGCAGCCCAAGGCACGGCCCTGGGGGGTACAATGAGCAGTTCTTC.

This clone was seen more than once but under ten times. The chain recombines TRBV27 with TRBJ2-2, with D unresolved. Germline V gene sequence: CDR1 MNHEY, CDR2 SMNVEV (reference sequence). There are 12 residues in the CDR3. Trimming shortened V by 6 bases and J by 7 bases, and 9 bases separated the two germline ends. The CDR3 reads CASSYFGGELFF. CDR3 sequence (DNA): TGTGCCAGCAGCTATTTTGGCGGGGAGCTGTTTTTT.

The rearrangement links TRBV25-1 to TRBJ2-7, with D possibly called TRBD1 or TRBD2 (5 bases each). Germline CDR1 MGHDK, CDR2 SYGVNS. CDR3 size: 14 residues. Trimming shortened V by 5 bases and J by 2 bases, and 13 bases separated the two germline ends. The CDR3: CASSYRDDPYEQYF. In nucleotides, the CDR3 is TGTGCCAGCAGTTACCGGGACGACCCCTACGAGCAGTACTTC.

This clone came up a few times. The DNA for the CDR3 is TGTGCCAGCAGGGGCTATGGCTACACCTTC. It codes for CASRGYGYTF. The V call is TRBV2, the J call TRBJ1-2, with unresolved D. In germline, CDR1 is SNHLY, CDR2 FYNNEI. V was pared by 6 bases and J by 4 bases, with 3 bases between. The length of the CDR3 is 10 residues.

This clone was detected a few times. CDR3 in DNA: TGTGCCAGCAGCCAAGAAGGGGAGACCCAGTACTTC. Protein: CASSQEGETQYF. This chain connects TRBV14 to TRBJ2-5; D not certain. This CDR3 has 12 residues. Germline CDR1 and CDR2: SGHDN and FVKESK. V shed 0 bases and J shed 5 bases, with 4 bases lying between them. The full variable domain, rest sourced from reference TRBV14 and TRBJ2-5, is EAGVTQFPSHSVIEKGQTVTLRCDPISGHDNLYWYRRVMGKEIKFLLHFVKESKQDESGMPNNRFLAERTGGTYSTLKVQPAELEDSGVYFCASSQEGETQYFGPGTRLLVL.

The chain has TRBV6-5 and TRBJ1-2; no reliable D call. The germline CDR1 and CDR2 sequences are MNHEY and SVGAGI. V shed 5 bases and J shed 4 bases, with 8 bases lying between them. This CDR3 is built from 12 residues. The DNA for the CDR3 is TGTGCCAGCAGTGAATTTGTCTATGGCTACACCTTC. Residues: CASSEFVYGYTF.

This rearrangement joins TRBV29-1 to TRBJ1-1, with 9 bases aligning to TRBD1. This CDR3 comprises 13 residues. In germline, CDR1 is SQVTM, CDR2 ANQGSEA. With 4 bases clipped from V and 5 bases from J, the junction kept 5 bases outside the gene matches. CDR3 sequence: CSVGRDRETEAFF. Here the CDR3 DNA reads TGCAGCGTTGGGAGGGACAGGGAAACTGAAGCTTTCTTT.

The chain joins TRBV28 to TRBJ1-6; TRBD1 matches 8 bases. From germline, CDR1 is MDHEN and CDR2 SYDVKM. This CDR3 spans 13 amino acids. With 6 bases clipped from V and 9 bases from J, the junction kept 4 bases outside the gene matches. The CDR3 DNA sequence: TGTGCCAGCAGGGCGGACAGGGTTTCACCCCTCCACTTT. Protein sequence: CASRADRVSPLHF. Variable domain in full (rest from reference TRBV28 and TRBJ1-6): DVKVTQSSRYLVKRTGEKVFLECVQDMDHENMFWYRQDPGLGLRLIYFSYDVKMKEKGDIPEGYSVSREKKERFSLILESASTNQTSMYLCASRADRVSPLHFGNGTRLTVT.

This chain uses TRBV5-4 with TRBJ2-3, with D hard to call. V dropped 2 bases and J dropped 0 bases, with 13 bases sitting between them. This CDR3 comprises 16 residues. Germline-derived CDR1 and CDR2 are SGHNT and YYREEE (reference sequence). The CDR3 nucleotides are TGTGCCAGCAGCTTTAGGGTGACGGAGAGCACAGATACGCAGTATTTT. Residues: CASSFRVTESTDTQYF.

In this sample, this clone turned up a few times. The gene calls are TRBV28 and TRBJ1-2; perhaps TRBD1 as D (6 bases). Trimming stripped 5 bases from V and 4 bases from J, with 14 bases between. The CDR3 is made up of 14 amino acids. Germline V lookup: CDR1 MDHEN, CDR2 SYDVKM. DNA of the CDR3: TGTGCCAGCAGTATAACACAGGGTTTCTATGGCTACACCTTC. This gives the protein CASSITQGFYGYTF.

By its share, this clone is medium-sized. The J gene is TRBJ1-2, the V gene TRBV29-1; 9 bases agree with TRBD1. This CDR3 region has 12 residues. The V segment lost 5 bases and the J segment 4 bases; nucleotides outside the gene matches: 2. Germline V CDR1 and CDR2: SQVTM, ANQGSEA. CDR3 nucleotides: TGCAGCGTTCGGACAGGGGCCTATGGCTACACCTTC. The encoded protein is CSVRTGAYGYTF.

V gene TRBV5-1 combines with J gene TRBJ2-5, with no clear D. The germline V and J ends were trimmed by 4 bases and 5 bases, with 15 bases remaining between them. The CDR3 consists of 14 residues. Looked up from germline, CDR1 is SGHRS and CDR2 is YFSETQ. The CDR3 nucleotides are TGCGCCAGCAGCCAGGTTATCGGTTGGGAGACCCAGTACTTC. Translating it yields CASSQVIGWETQYF. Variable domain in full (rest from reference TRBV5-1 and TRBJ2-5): KAGVTQTPRYLIKTRGQQVTLSCSPISGHRSVSWYQQTPGQGLQFLFEYFSETQRNKGNFPGRFSGRQFSNSRSEMNVSTLELGDSALYLCASSQVIGWETQYFGPGTRLLVL.

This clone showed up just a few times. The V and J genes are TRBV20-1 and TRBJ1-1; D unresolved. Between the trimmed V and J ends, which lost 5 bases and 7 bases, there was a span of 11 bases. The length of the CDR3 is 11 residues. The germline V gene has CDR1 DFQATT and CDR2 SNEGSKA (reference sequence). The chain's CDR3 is CSAPGRIEAFF. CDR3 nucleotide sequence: TGCAGTGCTCCAGGACGGATTGAAGCTTTCTTT.